This T cell receptor (beta chain) was sequenced during a study of spatial heterogeneity in lung cancer. V was trimmed by 1 base and J by 5 bases, leaving 24 bases between them. CDR3 length: 19 residues. Germline CDR1 SEHNR, CDR2 FQNEAQ (reference sequence). Time point given: sample taken at primary tumor resection. TCRdb called the 5' RACE reads again in MiXCR, with one record for every CDR3 protein. Seen here are more than 80,000 distinct CDR3 sequences, 9.5% to 15% observed once, and the top ten hold just over 40%. The TCR originated in a male donor with early-stage non-small cell lung cancer. The gene calls are TRBV7-9 and TRBJ1-5; possible D gene TRBD1, 5 bases. Source: PBMCs, taken at surgery. DNA of the CDR3: TGTGCCAGCAGCTTAGAGGCCCCGGGGCACTCCCGGGTGGATCAGCCCCAGCATTTT. Its translation: CASSLEAPGHSRVDQPQHF.